The 14 T cell receptor beta chains below were found in one sample sequenced in a study of a mutant IDH1 vaccine in newly diagnosed glioma. These receptors' targets are unknown. The time point: week 35, safety follow-up. A 20-mer mutant IDH1 peptide at 300 ug was injected subcutaneously with topical imiquimod. Assay: immunoSEQ multiplex PCR; the TCRdb copy retains only in-frame clones and omits some. The sample lists 40,000 to 45,000 clones; 80% to 85% were seen once. The source was PBMCs, collected from a glioma patient whose treatment included an IDH1 peptide vaccine. Receptor source: a woman aged 40 to 49 with glioma. Some clones in this sample may be carry-over from other donors' samples.

CDR3 in DNA: TGTGCCATCAGGGCCGGGACGGAGATTAACTATGGCTACACCTTC. Amino acids: CAIRAGTEINYGYTF. This rearrangement joins TRBV10-3 to TRBJ1-2; a weak D match, TRBD1 (5 bases). The germline V and J ends were trimmed by 6 bases and 1 base, with 15 bases remaining between them. The germline CDR1 and CDR2 sequences are ENHRY and SYGVKD. The CDR3 is 15 residues long.

The chain couples TRBV5-6 to TRBJ2-7; 7 bases are shared with TRBD2. The CDR3 totals 15 residues. V trimming: 6 bases; J trimming: 4 bases; junction bases outside the gene matches: 13. Germline V gene sequence: CDR1 SGHDT, CDR2 YYEEEE. The CDR3 reads CASNVIGGGVYEQYF. The CDR3 nucleotides read TGTGCCAGCAATGTGATCGGCGGGGGTGTTTACGAGCAGTACTTC. The full variable domain, completed using reference TRBV5-6 and TRBJ2-7, is DAGVTQSPTHLIKTRGQQVTLRCSPKSGHDTVSWYQQALGQGPQFIFQYYEEEERQRGNFPDRFSGHQFPNYSSELNVNALLLGDSALYLCASNVIGGGVYEQYFGPGTRLTVT.

This chain uses TRBV19 with TRBJ2-7; D unclear. Per germline, CDR1 LNHDA and CDR2 SQIVND (reference sequence). The ends were cut back, 1 base at V and 4 bases at J, with 8 bases in the middle. The CDR3 runs to 13 residues. In DNA form, the CDR3 reads TGTGCCAGTAGTATAGCTCAGGATTACGAGCAGTACTTC. Translated: CASSIAQDYEQYF.

This clone was observed once. The V gene is TRBV15, the J gene TRBJ2-3; D is possibly TRBD2 (6 bases). Trimming took 5 bases from V and 9 from J, leaving 12 bases between them. Germline values: CDR1 LNHNV, CDR2 YYDKDF (reference sequence). The CDR3 contains 12 residues. In DNA, the CDR3 is TGTGCCACCAGCTACCGCGGGGACACGCAGTATTTT. It translates to CATSYRGDTQYF.

The chain links TRBV6-6 to TRBJ1-2, with 10 bases aligning to TRBD1. After removal of 5 bases from V and 2 bases from J, the junction contained 5 bases not matched to a gene. The CDR3 sequence is 15 residues long. Germline V CDR1 and CDR2: MNHNY, SVGAGI (reference sequence). CDR3 sequence reads: CASSPRTGGNYGYTF. The CDR3 nucleotides are TGTGCCAGCAGTCCTAGGACAGGGGGGAACTATGGCTACACCTTC.

In this sample, this clone turned up once. The rearrangement links TRBV9 to TRBJ1-4; D gene uncertain. The CDR3 sequence is 15 residues long. Germline V CDR1 and CDR2: SGDLS, YYNGEE. The V gene lost 4 bases and the J gene lost 8 bases, with 18 bases spanning the gap. The CDR3 loop reads CASSPQLVMGEKLFF. The DNA of the CDR3 is TGTGCCAGCAGCCCTCAGCTCGTGATGGGCGAAAAACTGTTTTTT. Complete variable domain (other parts from reference TRBV9 and TRBJ1-4): DSGVTQTPKHLITATGQRVTLRCSPRSGDLSVYWYQQSLDQGLQFLIQYYNGEERAKGNILERFSAQQFPDLHSELNLSSLELGDSALYFCASSPQLVMGEKLFFGSGTQLSVL.

The chain joins TRBV14 to TRBJ1-1; D is uncertain. V shed 3 bases and J shed 5 bases, with 13 bases lying between them. The CDR3 spans 14 residues. The germline gives CDR1 SGHDN, CDR2 FVKESK. CDR3 coding DNA: TGTGCCAGCAGCCAGGCCTTCCGTGGGACTGAAGCTTTCTTT. This codes for CASSQAFRGTEAFF.

The chain recombines TRBV13 with TRBJ2-7; 7 nucleotides agree with TRBD1. After removal of 4 bases from V and 3 bases from J, the junction contained 9 bases not matched to a gene. Germline CDR1 reads PRHDT; CDR2 reads FYEKMQ (reference sequence). The CDR3 is made up of 15 amino acids. The CDR3 region is CASSSRGLGSYEQYF. The CDR3 DNA follows: TGTGCCAGCAGCTCAAGGGGGCTGGGGAGCTACGAGCAGTACTTC.

The chain links TRBV6-5 to TRBJ2-7; D ambiguous. Germline-derived CDR1 and CDR2 are MNHEY and SVGAGI. This CDR3 comprises 15 residues. Trimming took 2 bases from V and 4 from J, leaving 15 bases between them. Written as DNA, the CDR3 is TGTGCCAGCAGTTACCAAAATACCCTCTATTACGAGCAGTACTTC. Its protein is CASSYQNTLYYEQYF.

By its share, this clone is medium-sized. The same CDR3 also results from other DNA sequences found in this sample. The rearrangement joins TRBV20-1 to TRBJ2-5; D is unclear. This CDR3 has 10 amino acids. Trimming left V 3 bases short and J 3 bases short, with 2 bases between. Germline CDR1 is DFQATT and CDR2 is SNEGSKA (reference sequence). CDR3: CSAREETQYF. In DNA form, the CDR3 reads TGCAGTGCTAGGGAAGAGACCCAGTACTTC.

This sequence joins TRBV2 and TRBJ2-4; 11 nucleotides align to TRBD1. The CDR3 contains 14 residues. Germline V gene lookup returns CDR1 SNHLY and CDR2 FYNNEI. V shed 5 bases and J 6 bases; nucleotides not matched to a gene: 3. The DNA for the CDR3 is TGTGCCAGCAGTAGGGACAGGGGGTTAAACATTCAGTACTTC. Translating gives CASSRDRGLNIQYF.

This clone is a singleton in its sample. The chain combines TRBV19 with TRBJ2-7, with a weak D call TRBD2 (5 bases). Trimming pared 6 bases from V and 0 bases from J, leaving 15 bases between. The CDR3 is made up of 15 amino acids. Germline assignment: CDR1 LNHDA and CDR2 SQIVND (reference sequence). CDR3 protein: CASRMGGHSSYEQYF. CDR3 DNA sequence: TGTGCCAGTAGGATGGGCGGGCATTCCTCCTACGAGCAGTACTTC.

The chain carries TRBV4-3 and TRBJ2-5, with 11 bases aligning to TRBD2. In germline, CDR1 is LGHNA, CDR2 YSLEER. The CDR3 is made up of 15 amino acids. V gave up 4 bases and J gave up 3 bases; unmatched junction bases: 4. CDR3 protein: CASSPLAGAKETQYF. The CDR3 DNA reads TGCGCCAGCAGCCCACTAGCGGGGGCCAAAGAGACCCAGTACTTC.

V is TRBV5-4 and J is TRBJ1-2, with D unresolved. V lost 1 base and J lost 7, with 11 bases in between. CDR3 length: 13 residues. Germline CDR1 reads SGHNT; CDR2 reads YYREEE (reference sequence). The CDR3: CASSLRGAIGYTF. CDR3 nucleotides: TGTGCCAGCAGCTTGCGGGGAGCTATTGGCTACACCTTC.